A selection of T cell receptor beta chains follows, all from one sample in a study of cytomegalovirus exposure and HLA in healthy donors. Using immunoSEQ multiplex PCR, the repertoire was profiled, and TCRdb retains in-frame clones only, with some absent. The profile shows about 160,000 clones, approximately 80% of them singletons. Sequenced input: PBMCs. These receptors came from a male donor in good health and CMV-seronegative. Both conserved end residues are part of each CDR3. A D gene is named only where the DNA matches it firmly. Not all rows give a size; the values are once, few, many and, for expanded clones, a class.

clone size	V gene	D gene	J gene	CDR3 protein	CDR3 DNA
NA	TRBV28	TRBD2	TRBJ2-7	CASSGGLALEWYF	TGTGCCAGCAGTGGGGGACTAGCCCTTGAGTGGTACTTC
NA	TRBV6-5	NA	TRBJ1-6	CASSYSSVYASPLHF	TGTGCCAGCAGTTACTCCTCCGTATATGCGTCACCCCTCCACTTT
NA	TRBV29-1	TRBD1	TRBJ2-1	CSVGTGRDEQFF	TGCAGCGTGGGGACAGGGAGGGATGAGCAGTTCTTC
NA	TRBV28	TRBD1	TRBJ2-7	CASSRDSYEQYF	TGTGCCAGCAGCCGGGACAGCTACGAGCAGTACTTC
NA	TRBV6-1	NA	TRBJ2-7	CASSEAQGWEQYF	TGTGCCAGCAGTGAAGCACAGGGCTGGGAGCAGTACTTC
once	TRBV29-1	TRBD2	TRBJ2-5	CSVERTTGGETQYF	TGCAGCGTTGAAAGGACGACGGGAGGGGAGACCCAGTACTTC
NA	TRBV28	NA	TRBJ2-7	CASSTPGFSYEQYF	TGTGCCAGCAGTACTCCAGGTTTCTCCTACGAGCAGTACTTC
NA	TRBV4-3	NA	TRBJ2-3	CASSQDLGSPTDTQYF	TGCGCCAGCAGCCAAGATCTAGGCAGCCCCACAGATACGCAGTATTTT
NA	TRBV9	NA	TRBJ2-3	CASSADSYSTDTQYF	TGTGCCAGCAGCGCGGACAGCTACAGCACAGATACGCAGTATTTT
NA	TRBV5-6	NA	TRBJ1-1	CASSLGRRNTEAFF	TGTGCCAGCAGCTTGGGACGGAGGAACACTGAAGCTTTCTTT
NA	TRBV6-5	TRBD2	TRBJ2-1	CASSSPGGPNNEQFF	TGTGCCAGCAGTTCCCCGGGGGGGCCAAACAATGAGCAGTTCTTC
few	TRBV6-5	NA	TRBJ1-1	CASSHHKNTEAFF	TGTGCCAGCAGCCACCACAAGAACACTGAAGCTTTCTTT
NA	TRBV6-6	NA	TRBJ2-3	CASSYDGPDTDTQYF	TGTGCCAGCAGTTACGATGGGCCCGACACAGATACGCAGTATTTT
NA	TRBV7-9	TRBD2	TRBJ2-5	CASSLRLGTSGRGQETQYF	TGTGCCAGCAGCTTAAGGCTGGGAACTAGCGGGAGAGGGCAAGAGACCCAGTACTTC
NA	TRBV30	NA	TRBJ1-5	CAWSRLAGEGQPQHF	TGTGCCTGGAGTAGGCTGGCAGGGGAGGGTCAGCCCCAGCATTTT
NA	TRBV9	TRBD2	TRBJ2-2	CASSIAGAGELFF	TGTGCCAGCAGTATAGCGGGTGCCGGGGAGCTGTTTTTT
NA	TRBV28	TRBD1	TRBJ2-7	CASSLISRTGTYEQYF	TGTGCCAGCAGTTTAATCTCCAGGACAGGGACCTACGAGCAGTACTTC
NA	TRBV9	NA	TRBJ2-1	CASSVAGWANEQFF	TGTGCCAGCAGCGTAGCGGGATGGGCTAATGAGCAGTTCTTC
NA	TRBV9	NA	TRBJ2-1	CASSVLGSANNEQFF	TGTGCCAGCAGCGTACTCGGGAGCGCCAACAATGAGCAGTTCTTC
NA	TRBV19	TRBD2	TRBJ2-3	CASMRTSGGRDTQYF	TGTGCCAGTATGCGGACTAGCGGGGGGAGGGATACGCAGTATTTT
few	TRBV5-6	NA	TRBJ1-1	CASSPTTGQNTEAFF	TGTGCCAGCAGCCCCACTACAGGGCAGAACACTGAAGCTTTCTTT
NA	TRBV7-9	NA	TRBJ1-1	CSSSLSRNTEAFF	TGTTCCAGCAGCTTGAGTCGGAACACTGAAGCTTTCTTT
NA	TRBV6-1	TRBD2	TRBJ2-1	CASTGTSGGDRVGFF	TGTGCCAGCACCGGGACTAGCGGGGGGGATCGAGTGGGGTTCTTC
NA	TRBV13	NA	TRBJ2-1	CASSSEQGDNEQFF	TGTGCCAGCAGCTCAGAACAGGGAGACAATGAGCAGTTCTTC
NA	TRBV6-5	NA	TRBJ2-3	CASSQAGLADTQYF	TGTGCCAGCAGCCAGGCGGGACTGGCAGATACGCAGTATTTT
NA	TRBV6-5	NA	TRBJ2-2	CASSWEGVVTGELFF	TGTGCCAGCAGTTGGGAGGGGGTCGTCACCGGGGAGCTGTTTTTT
once	TRBV19	TRBD1	TRBJ1-5	CASSMRGTQGGSNQPQHF	TGTGCCAGTAGTATGAGAGGCACACAGGGGGGATCCAATCAGCCCCAGCATTTT
NA	TRBV28	NA	TRBJ1-2	CASSLSPLIYGYTF	TGTGCCAGCAGTTTAAGCCCTCTGATCTATGGCTACACCTTC
NA	TRBV6-1	NA	TRBJ2-7	CASSSTPPYEQYF	TGTGCCAGCTCCTCGACACCACCCTACGAGCAGTACTTC
few	TRBV4-3	NA	TRBJ1-1	CASSQDLEGAVTEAFF	TGCGCCAGCAGCCAAGATCTTGAGGGAGCGGTCACTGAAGCTTTCTTT
once	TRBV19	NA	TRBJ1-3	CASSTAGGNTIYF	TGTGCCAGTAGTACCGCGGGGGGAAACACCATATATTTT
NA	TRBV28	NA	TRBJ2-3	CASSLSVSDTQYF	TGTGCCAGCAGTTTATCCGTCTCAGATACGCAGTATTTT
NA	TRBV9	NA	TRBJ2-2	CASSLLNTGELFF	TGTGCCAGCAGCCTTCTTAACACCGGGGAGCTGTTTTTT
NA	TRBV7-9	NA	TRBJ2-1	CASSSNVRTVNEQFF	TGTGCCAGCAGCTCAAACGTTAGGACTGTCAATGAGCAGTTCTTC
NA	TRBV30	NA	TRBJ1-3	CAWSPVGRSVSGNTIYF	TGTGCCTGGAGTCCCGTGGGGCGTTCCGTCTCTGGAAACACCATATATTTT
NA	TRBV6-5	NA	TRBJ1-2	CASSFGVGTF	NA
few	TRBV10-1	TRBD1	TRBJ1-1	CASSERQGAQAEAFF	TGCGCCAGCAGTGAAAGACAGGGGGCGCAGGCTGAAGCTTTCTTT
NA	TRBV29-1	TRBD1	TRBJ2-7	CSVGTGGSYEQYF	TGCAGCGTGGGGACAGGGGGTTCCTACGAGCAGTACTTC
NA	TRBV28	NA	TRBJ1-1	CASSSPHLGSTEAFF	TGTGCCAGCAGTTCCCCCCATCTGGGGAGCACTGAAGCTTTCTTT
NA	TRBV9	TRBD1	TRBJ2-7	CASSAGQGYGYEQYF	TGTGCCAGCAGCGCAGGACAGGGTTACGGATACGAGCAGTACTTC
NA	TRBV5-1	NA	TRBJ1-6	CASSLAGGGNSPLHF	TGCGCCAGCAGCTTGGCAGGAGGCGGAAATTCACCCCTCCACTTT
NA	TRBV29-1	TRBD2	TRBJ2-1	CSVEAGLAGYNEQFF	TGCAGCGTTGAGGCGGGACTAGCGGGCTACAATGAGCAGTTCTTC
NA	TRBV28	TRBD2	TRBJ2-3	CASSLLMPSGGDTQYF	TGTGCCAGCAGTTTATTAATGCCTAGCGGGGGGGATACGCAGTATTTT
NA	TRBV28	TRBD1	TRBJ2-7	CASSRGRQGFHF	TGTGCCAGCAGCAGGGGCCGACAGGGTTTTCACTTC
NA	TRBV4-3	TRBD2	TRBJ2-5	CASSQEPLAGGPQETQYF	TGCGCCAGCAGCCAAGAGCCCCTAGCGGGAGGGCCTCAAGAGACCCAGTACTTC
NA	TRBV6-5	NA	TRBJ2-3	CASSLGLRDTDTQYF	TGTGCCAGCAGTCTCGGACTGCGGGACACAGATACGCAGTATTTT
once	TRBV7-2	TRBD2	TRBJ2-1	CASSLALAGAYNEQFF	TGTGCCAGCAGCTTAGCCTTAGCGGGGGCCTACAATGAGCAGTTCTTC
NA	TRBV18	NA	TRBJ2-6	CASSPPRANSGANVLTF	TGTGCCAGCTCACCACCGAGGGCCAACTCTGGGGCCAACGTCCTGACTTTC
NA	TRBV7-9	TRBD1	TRBJ2-6	CASSYRTGSGANVLTF	TGTGCCAGCAGCTATCGGACAGGGTCTGGGGCCAACGTCCTGACTTTC
NA	TRBV5-1	NA	TRBJ1-1	CASSLVQGNTEAFF	TGCGCCAGCAGCTTGGTACAGGGAAACACTGAAGCTTTCTTT
NA	TRBV4-2	NA	TRBJ1-5	CASSQDRVDQPQHF	TGTGCCAGCAGCCAAGATCGCGTCGATCAGCCCCAGCATTTT
once	TRBV11-2	TRBD1	TRBJ2-1	CASSYMDRVGNEQFF	TGTGCCAGCAGCTACATGGACAGGGTAGGCAATGAGCAGTTCTTC
few	TRBV25-1	TRBD1	TRBJ1-2	CASSDRGPRLDGYTF	TGTGCCAGCAGTGACAGGGGGCCAAGGTTAGATGGCTACACCTTC
NA	TRBV4-2	NA	TRBJ2-7	CASSQPGTRESYEQYF	TGTGCCAGCAGCCAACCCGGGACAAGGGAATCCTACGAGCAGTACTTC
NA	TRBV10-3	NA	TRBJ1-2	CAISADTLRLGYTF	TGTGCCATCAGTGCGGACACGCTGCGCCTTGGCTACACCTTC